This TCR beta chain was identified during a study of human T cells and chemical hapten exposure. Time point described: pre-sensitization, week 0. Treatment described: therapeutic diphenylcyclopropenone sensitization with weekly scalp DPC. The drawing of blood occurred before each patch test was applied. From whole blood left unfractionated, total RNA was extracted. In the original workflow: The median was around 100,000 TCRs per sample, ranging roughly 20,000 to 750,000. A single record per CDR3 protein comes from TCRdb applying MiXCR to the RACE reads. TCRdb's processing, not the study's, gives the V and J calls here. The sample consists of 200,000 to 300,000 distinct CDR3 sequences, about 9% of them appearing once. Study results and caveats: Every donor had alopecia, and their immune response may therefore differ from healthy people's.

This clonotype was counted only a few times. Its antigen remains unknown. One end of the junction varies from germline; a read error may be responsible. The CDR3 is 14 residues long. The germline gives CDR1 MGHRA, CDR2 YSYEKL. The sequencing used whole blood, collected in connection with sensitization to the hapten diphenylcyclopropenone (DPC). The chain uses TRBV4-1 and TRBJ1-3; no definite D call. The clonotype comes from a woman between 40 and 50 years old with alopecia areata. Some clones in this sample may be carry-over from other donors' samples. The CDR3 nucleotides read TGCGCCAGCAGCCGGACTCTCTCTGGGAACACCATATATTTT. It translates to CASSRTLSGNTIYF.